This TCR beta chain was identified during a study of T cells in Graves' hyperthyroidism and ophthalmopathy. CDR1 and CDR2 from the germline V gene are LNHDA and SQIVND (reference sequence). V lost 6 bases and J lost 4; bases outside the gene matches: 9. CDR3 size: 14 residues. Authors of the study amplified TCR beta CDR3 regions from RNA transcripts. Using the HTBI primer set, a first-round RT-PCR was run on the TCR CDR3. Each CDR3 protein gets one entry after TCRdb re-called the multiplex PCR reads with MiXCR. The data contain fewer than 850,000 distinct CDR3 sequences, roughly 17% of them singletons. This clonotype was detected many times. Its antigen is still unknown. Study-wide results and limits: Ophthalmopathy was model-predicted a median roughly 6.3 months pre-onset.

This TCR came from a man between 45 and 60 years old with Graves' hyperthyroidism. V usage is TRBV19 and J usage is TRBJ2-7; 7 bases match TRBD1. Source material: blood. CDR3 residues: CASSGQEEYYEQYF. In nucleotides, the CDR3 is TGTGCCAGTAGCGGACAGGAAGAGTATTACGAGCAGTACTTC.